This TCR beta chain was retrieved from a study of cytomegalovirus exposure and HLA in healthy donors. About the study: The same platform was used for the roughly 120 validation repertoires as for the roughly 730 first-cohort repertoires, as reported in a later analysis.

This clone was counted a few times. Some clones are missing from TCRdb's copy, which holds only in-frame ones; the method was immunoSEQ multiplex PCR. Of more than 55,000 clones in the sample, around 96% were seen once. With 1 base removed from V and 7 bases from J, the gap between germline ends came to 8 bases. This CDR3 has 13 residues. Per the germline V gene, CDR1 is MNHNS and CDR2 is SASEGT. The sequence derives from a man between 18 and 29 years old in good health and CMV-seronegative. Sequencing used PBMCs. The gene calls are TRBV6-1 and TRBJ2-1; tentative D call: TRBD2 (5 bases). CDR3 DNA sequence: TGTGCCAGCAGTGAAGAGCGCGGGAATGAGCAGTTCTTC. This encodes CASSEERGNEQFF.